This TCR beta chain comes out of a study of beta chain features in type 1 diabetes (dated by TCRdb to the late 2010s). As for the study more broadly: Patients and healthy donors did not differ in mean age, gender distribution, total cell number or subset yield. A total of about 110,000,000 sorted cells were examined across all samples, and a strong correlation was observed between cell number per subset and RNA yield. In the study, recently diagnosed type 1 diabetes patients and matched healthy donors were compared on the TCRB repertoires of their sorted circulating CD4+ T cell subsets. Whereas all 30 or so donors provided naive and central memory subsets, regulatory and stem cell-like memory subsets were isolated from just 8 patients and about 8 healthy donors.

What the study reported, not specific to this receptor: Shorter templates might have been favored by PCR, but patient and control samples were amplified and corrected together, so both groups would have been affected equally by any skew. Sequencing cDNA rather than genomic DNA could over-represent highly expressing activated cells, although activation and CD3 levels did not differ between groups. HLA sub-analyses involved small numbers of individuals, so any influence of HLA type on TCRB rearrangement remained unresolved. In all four CD4+ subsets, TCRB CDR3 length was moderately but significantly shorter in type 1 diabetes patients. Naive, central memory and regulatory TCRB repertoires appeared to be more similar among patients than among healthy donors. At VDJ recombination sites, type 1 diabetes patients had fewer insertions and more deleted nucleotides, which implies abnormalities in thymic rearrangement.

The entire amount of isolated RNA was reverse transcribed using the High Capacity cDNA Reverse Transcription Kit, so the sequenced TCRB transcripts were expressed ones. Deep immunoSEQ sequencing was applied to naive, central memory and regulatory T cell samples, giving an average of about 3.7 million total reads per sample. After sorted cells were lysed in RLT buffer, RNA was extracted with DNase-treated RNeasy Micro or Mini kits, with the choice depending on cell number. Each cell subset was processed separately to prevent cross-contamination, with patient and healthy donor samples processed together. TCRB sequences were amplified from cDNA with the immunoSEQ multiplex PCR, producing 87-bp fragments spanning the CDR3 region. Amplicons were sequenced on the Illumina HiSeq platform. As for how the authors treated the data: Synthetic template baselines were used to correct PCR bias computationally, reads within Hamming distance 2 were collapsed together, and singletons that could not be merged were discarded. Reads were aligned against IMGT to assign V, D and J genes, CDR3 length and insertions or deletions at six rearrangement sites. Clonotype counts were normalized to sorted cell number within each subset before computing true diversity and Gini coefficients with the tcR R package. The overlap coefficient, calculated on TCRB nucleotide sequences, was used to measure repertoire sharing. In its TCRdb copy, this immuneACCESS table keeps in-frame sequences only and misses some clones. Where compared with another copy, unresolved V genes explain less than half of these, and the others have no known cause. The V and J calls and clone size are taken from that table; D and trimming were inferred from the DNA. The sample table records some 300,000 clones; roughly 8% of these occur just once. About 0.93% of the sample goes to the ten largest clones.

There are a few counts of this clone. It has no known antigen specificity. Base-call qualities are not available, and no considerably larger clone is one nucleotide away. V trim: 2 bases; J trim: 2 bases; unmatched bases: 10. CDR1 SGHTA and CDR2 FQGNSA were looked up in the germline V gene. The cysteine opens and the phenylalanine closes a CDR3 of 17 amino acids. The entry retains the CDR3 DNA only, 51 bases that are in frame from base 1. Each donor gave one peripheral blood draw, averaging around 120 mL, which was collected into heparinised tubes. A BD FACSAria II was used to sort naive, central memory, regulatory and stem cell-like memory CD4+ T cells with a panel that included CD45RO, CCR7, CD25, CD127, CD95 and CD27. All sorted populations exceeded 95% purity. PBMCs were isolated right away by Lymphoprep density gradient centrifugation and were stained directly, without culture. So that batch effects would be minimized, each experiment stained and sorted samples in pairs, pairing one healthy donor with one patient.

Sequenced sample: central memory CD4+ T cells from blood. This TCR derives from a woman in her late teens or twenties in good health. The chain links TRBV7-2 with TRBJ2-5, with 8 central nucleotides matching TRBD2. The bases are TGTGCCAGCAGCTTACAAAGCGGGGGCCCTAGACAAGAGACCCAGTACTTC. This sequence encodes CASSLQSGGPRQETQYF.